This T cell receptor beta chain was recorded in a study of T cells after yellow fever vaccination. A 5'RACE template-switching step, the method used to make TCR cDNA, added a universal primer site and UMIs. TCRdb processed the 5' RACE reads anew with MiXCR; each CDR3 protein has one entry. This sample carries a few hundred thousand distinct CDR3 sequences, 8.7% of them seen once, and the ten largest clones take about 3.5%. V lost 6 bases, J lost 0 bases, and 24 bases stayed unmatched. The CDR3 spans 22 residues. This clonotype has ten or more counts. Its antigen is currently unknown. The study's findings and limits: Among primary-vaccination clones, most reappeared after the booster, at 95% to 96% for CD4 and under 90% for CD8. Compared with primary, the secondary response was weaker and peaked at day 5, not 15. Some clonotypes, a small share, were shared between CD4 and CD8 compartments.

The chain is built from TRBV12-3 or TRBV12-4 and TRBJ2-4, with 9 bases lining up with TRBD2. This TCR was sampled from a man younger than 35 who received the YFV17D yellow fever vaccine. The sample in question was CD4+ T cells sorted from PBMCs, obtained 5 days after the yellow fever booster vaccination. As DNA, the CDR3 is TGTGCCAGCAGACTCGAAAAGCGGGGGGCACAAATTAGTAAACTAGCCAAAAACATTCAGTACTTC. It translates to CASRLEKRGAQISKLAKNIQYF.